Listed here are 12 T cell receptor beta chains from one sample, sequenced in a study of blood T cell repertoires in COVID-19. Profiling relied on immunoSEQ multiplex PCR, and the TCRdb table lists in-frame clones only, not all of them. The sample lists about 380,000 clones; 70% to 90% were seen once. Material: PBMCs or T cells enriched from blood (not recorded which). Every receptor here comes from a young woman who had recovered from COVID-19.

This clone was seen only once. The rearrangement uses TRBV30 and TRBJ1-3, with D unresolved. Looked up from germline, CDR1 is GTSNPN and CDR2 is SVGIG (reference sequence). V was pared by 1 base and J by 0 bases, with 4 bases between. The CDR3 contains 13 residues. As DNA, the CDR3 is TGTGCCTGGAGTGCGGGCTCTGGAAACACCATATATTTT. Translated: CAWSAGSGNTIYF.

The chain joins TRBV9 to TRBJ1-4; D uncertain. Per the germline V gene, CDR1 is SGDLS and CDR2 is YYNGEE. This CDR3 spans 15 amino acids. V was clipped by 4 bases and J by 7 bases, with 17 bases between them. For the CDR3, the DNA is TGTGCCAGCAGCCTGAGAGGGCAGCCGCTTGAAAAACTGTTTTTT. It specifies CASSLRGQPLEKLFF.

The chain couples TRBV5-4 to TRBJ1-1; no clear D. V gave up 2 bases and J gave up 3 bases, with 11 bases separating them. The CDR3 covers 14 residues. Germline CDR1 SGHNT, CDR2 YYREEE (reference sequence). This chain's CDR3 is CASSLAGGDTEAFF. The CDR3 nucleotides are TGTGCCAGCAGCTTAGCGGGTGGGGACACTGAAGCTTTCTTT.

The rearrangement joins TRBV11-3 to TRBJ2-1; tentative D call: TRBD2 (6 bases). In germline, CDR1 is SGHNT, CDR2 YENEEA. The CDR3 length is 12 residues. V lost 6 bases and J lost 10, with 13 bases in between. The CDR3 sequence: CASSLAGGEQFF. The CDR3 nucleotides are TGTGCCAGCAGTCTAGCCGGGGGAGAGCAGTTCTTC. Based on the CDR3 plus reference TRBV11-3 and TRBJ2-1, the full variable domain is EAGVVQSPRYKIIEKKQPVAFWCNPISGHNTLYWYLQNLGQGPELLIRYENEEAVDDSQLPKDRFSAERLKGVDSTLKIQPAELGDSAVYLCASSLAGGEQFFGPGTRLTVL.

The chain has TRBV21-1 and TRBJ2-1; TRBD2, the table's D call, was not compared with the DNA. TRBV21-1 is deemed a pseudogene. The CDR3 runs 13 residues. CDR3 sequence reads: CASSKESNNEQFF. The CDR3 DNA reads TGTGCCAGCAGCAAAGAGAGCAACAATGAGCAGTTCTTC.

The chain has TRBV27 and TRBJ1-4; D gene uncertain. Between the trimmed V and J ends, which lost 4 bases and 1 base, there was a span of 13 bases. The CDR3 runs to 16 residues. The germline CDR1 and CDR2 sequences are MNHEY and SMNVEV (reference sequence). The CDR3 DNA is TGTGCCAGCAGTTCCGATCCCCCGGGAACTAATGAAAAACTGTTTTTT. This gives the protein CASSSDPPGTNEKLFF.

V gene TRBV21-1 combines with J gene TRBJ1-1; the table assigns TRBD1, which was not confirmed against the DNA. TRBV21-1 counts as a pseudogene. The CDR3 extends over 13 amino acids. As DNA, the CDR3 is TGTGCCAGCAGGCAGGGGCCAATGACTGAAGCTTTCTTT. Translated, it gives CASRQGPMTEAFF.

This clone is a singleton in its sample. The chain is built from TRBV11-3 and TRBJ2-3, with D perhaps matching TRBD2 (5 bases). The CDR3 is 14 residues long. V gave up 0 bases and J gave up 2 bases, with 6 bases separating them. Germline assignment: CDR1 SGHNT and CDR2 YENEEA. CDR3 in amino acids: CASSLDRDTDTQYF. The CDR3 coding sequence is TGTGCCAGCAGCTTAGATCGGGACACAGATACGCAGTATTTT.

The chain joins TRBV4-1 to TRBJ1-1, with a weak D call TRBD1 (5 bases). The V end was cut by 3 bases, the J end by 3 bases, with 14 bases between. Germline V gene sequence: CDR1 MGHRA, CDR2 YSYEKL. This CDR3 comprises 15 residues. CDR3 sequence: CASSHLTVKHTEAFF. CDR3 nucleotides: TGCGCCAGCAGCCACCTGACAGTAAAGCACACTGAAGCTTTCTTT.

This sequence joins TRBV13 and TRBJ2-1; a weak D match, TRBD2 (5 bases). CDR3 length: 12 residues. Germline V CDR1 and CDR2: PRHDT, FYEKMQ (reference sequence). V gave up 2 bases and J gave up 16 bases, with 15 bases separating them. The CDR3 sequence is CASSLRPGFQFF. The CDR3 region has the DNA TGTGCCAGCAGCTTAAGGCCGGGATTCCAATTCTTC.

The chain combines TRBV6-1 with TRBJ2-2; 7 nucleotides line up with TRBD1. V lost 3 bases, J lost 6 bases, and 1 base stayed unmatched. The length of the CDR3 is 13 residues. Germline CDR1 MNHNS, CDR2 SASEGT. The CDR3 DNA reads TGTGCCAGCAGTGAGCAGGGGGCCGGGGAGCTGTTTTTT. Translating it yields CASSEQGAGELFF.

The DNA for the CDR3 is TGTGCCAGCAGCCTATTTCAACCGGGTAACTATGGCTACACCTTC. Amino acids: CASSLFQPGNYGYTF. V and J are TRBV7-9 and TRBJ1-2; D is undetermined. CDR1 is SEHNR and CDR2 is FQNEAQ in the germline V gene (reference sequence). V was trimmed by 5 bases and J by 1 base, leaving 14 bases between them. This CDR3 contains 15 residues.